These 19 T cell receptor beta chains originate from one sample sequenced in a study of monozygotic twins with inflammatory bowel disease. Using the 5' RACE reads, TCRdb records one entry per CDR3 protein without DNA. The clone table shows just over 300,000 distinct CDR3 sequences, with the ten largest holding approximately 5.4%. Sequencing input: blood. These receptors all come from a human donor with ulcerative colitis or Crohn's disease, or a healthy co-twin of an affected twin (not recorded which).

The chain carries TRBV20-1 and TRBJ2-7; lacking DNA, the TRBD2 call made by TCRdb goes unchecked. In germline, CDR1 is DFQATT, CDR2 SNEGSKA (reference sequence). The CDR3 spans 15 residues. The CDR3 region is CSAPPGTSIRYEQYF.

The V call is TRBV7-2, the J call TRBJ1-2; the TCRdb D gene call, TRBD1, has no DNA to confirm it. Germline values: CDR1 SGHTA, CDR2 FQGNSA. This CDR3 region has 14 residues. This chain's CDR3 is CASSVPQGNYGYTF.

J is TRBJ2-1 and V is TRBV15. The CDR3 runs to 14 residues. CDR1 is LNHNV, CDR2 YYDKDF, per germline (reference sequence). The chain's CDR3 is CATSRVSGYNEQFF.

This sequence joins TRBV11-1 and TRBJ2-1. The CDR3 extends over 14 amino acids. Germline-derived CDR1 and CDR2 are SGHAT and FQDESV (reference sequence). CDR3 region: CASSLVYGYNEQFF.

The chain has TRBV6-2 or TRBV6-3 and TRBJ2-7. Per germline, CDR1 MNHEY and CDR2 SVGEGT. The CDR3 loop spans 14 amino acids. The CDR3: CASSYVDPSYEQYF.

This chain links TRBV20-1 with TRBJ2-1; lacking DNA, the TRBD2 call made by TCRdb goes unchecked. The CDR3 runs to 16 residues. CDR1 is DFQATT, CDR2 SNEGSKA, per germline (reference sequence). CDR3 sequence reads: CSASAFGRPSYNEQFF.

The V and J genes are TRBV7-9 and TRBJ1-1. The CDR3 runs 12 residues. Germline CDR1 reads SEHNR; CDR2 reads FQNEAQ (reference sequence). CDR3 sequence: CASSPTFSYAFF.

V gene TRBV6-5 combines with J gene TRBJ1-1. This CDR3 region has 13 residues. Germline CDR1 and CDR2: MNHEY and SVGAGI. CDR3 sequence reads: CASSSALAAREFF.

The chain couples TRBV15 to TRBJ1-5; with no DNA, the TCRdb D assignment of TRBD1 cannot be verified. The CDR3 contains 16 residues. Germline CDR1 and CDR2: LNHNV and YYDKDF (reference sequence). This CDR3 is CATSRGTGEWDQPQHF.

The V gene is TRBV7-2, the J gene TRBJ1-4. The CDR3 covers 13 residues. The germline V gene has CDR1 SGHTA and CDR2 FQGNSA. The CDR3 is CASSLGIREKLFF. The full variable domain, completed using reference TRBV7-2 and TRBJ1-4, is GAGVSQSPSNKVTEKGKDVELRCDPISGHTALYWYRQSLGQGLEFLIYFQGNSAPDKSGLPSDRFSAERTGGSVSTLTIQRTQQEDSAVYLCASSLGIREKLFFGSGTQLSVL.

CDR3: CASSTTPTGYEQYF. The chain couples TRBV19 to TRBJ2-7. Germline loops: CDR1 LNHDA, CDR2 SQIVND (reference sequence). The CDR3 has 14 residues.

The chain has TRBV4-3 and TRBJ2-2; the D call from TCRdb, TRBD2, cannot be confirmed without DNA. The CDR3 is 15 amino acids. Germline V CDR1 and CDR2: LGHNA, YSLEER. CDR3 in amino acids: CASSQERENTGELFF.

The chain couples TRBV6-2 or TRBV6-3 to TRBJ2-1. The germline V gene has CDR1 MNHEY and CDR2 SVGEGT. The length of the CDR3 is 11 residues. The CDR3 sequence: CASSYGREQFF.

V and J are TRBV28 and TRBJ2-7; no DNA is available, so the TRBD2 call from TCRdb remains unchecked. CDR1 is MDHEN, CDR2 SYDVKM, per germline. The CDR3 consists of 15 residues. CDR3 loop: CASSPPDRGPYEQYF.

The chain combines TRBV10-2 with TRBJ2-1; TCRdb reports TRBD2, a call that lacks DNA to check it against. The CDR3 covers 14 residues. CDR1 and CDR2 from the germline V gene are WSHSY and SAAADI. CDR3 residues: CATVGLAGVNEQFF.

The chain is built from TRBV6-6 and TRBJ1-1. The CDR3 sequence is 14 residues long. Germline V gene data show CDR1 as MNHNY and CDR2 as SVGAGI (reference sequence). The chain's CDR3 is CASIPFQGSTEAFF.

The chain combines TRBV9 with TRBJ1-6; the TRBD1 assignment by TCRdb is unverifiable without DNA. The CDR3 covers 14 residues. Germline CDR1 SGDLS, CDR2 YYNGEE. CDR3: CASSVDRGREPLHF.

This chain links TRBV12-3 or TRBV12-4 with TRBJ2-2; no DNA is available, so the TRBD1 call from TCRdb remains unchecked. The CDR3 has 14 residues. The CDR3 region is CASSRQENTGELFF.

The rearrangement uses TRBV12-3 or TRBV12-4 and TRBJ2-1; absent DNA, TCRdb's TRBD1 call cannot be checked. The CDR3 is 16 residues long. CDR3 protein: CASSLARVRSWDEQFF.